This T cell receptor beta chain came from a study of CD8 T cells in Susac syndrome. CDR1 is SGHTA and CDR2 is FQGNSA in the germline V gene. CDR3 length: 14 residues. Trimming took off 5 bases at V and 4 bases at J, with 14 bases between the two ends. When the RNA was reverse transcribed, random hexamers were used with an input of roughly 0.45 to 1 ug. TCRdb redid the calling of the immunoSEQ multiplex PCR reads with MiXCR, one entry per CDR3 protein. The sample yields some 170,000 distinct CDR3 sequences, roughly 94% seen once. The study sequenced TCR beta in blood CD8+ and CD4+ T cells. The chain joins TRBV7-2 to TRBJ1-2; maybe TRBD1 (6 bases). This receptor was obtained from a human donor with multiple sclerosis. Sequencing used CD4+ T cells from PBMCs. As DNA, the CDR3 is TGTGCCAGCAGCCTCAGACAGGCTGCCTATGGCTACACCTTC. The encoded protein is CASSLRQAAYGYTF.